This T cell receptor (beta chain) was profiled in a study of tumor-infiltrating lymphocytes in primary liver carcinoma. Study-level information: Patients included men and women of 30 to 69 years.

Starting material for RNA and DNA co-extraction consisted of roughly 17-31 mg of unsorted bulk tissue. On this clonotype itself: The antigen remains undetermined. A junction boundary mismatches the germline segment, possibly from a read error.

Study observations and caveats: Tumor-blood pairs (like tumor-adjacent pairs) overlapped less than tumor region pairs did. Appearing in all five tumor regions was true of only about 8-25% of top clones.

The CDR3 has 14 amino acids. Germline V CDR1 and CDR2: ENHRY, SYGVKD. The input was approximately 500 ng total RNA; TCR beta cDNA was made from it with a constant-region primer. Libraries covering TCR beta were generated through three nested multiplex PCR rounds (using a slightly modified ARM-PCR). A C-beta reverse primer was combined with TRBV1-TRBV30 forward primers in the first two PCR rounds, and each round had approximately 9 cycles. TCRdb re-called the multiplex PCR reads with MiXCR, one entry per CDR3 protein. Among 60,000 to 90,000 distinct CDR3 sequences listed, roughly three quarters were seen once.

This clonotype was obtained from a man in his forties or fifties with primary liver carcinoma and hepatitis B virus infection. The chain links TRBV10-3 to TRBJ2-3; D perhaps matches TRBD2 (6 bases). Material: liver tumor tissue from sampling region 4. As for subset: tumor region T4, right-lateral pole. This chain's CDR3 is CAITGEGGPDMQYF. The CDR3 nucleotides are TGTGCCATCACGGGAGAGGGCGGCCCAGATATGCAGTATTTT.